The sequence of this T cell receptor (beta chain) was determined in a study of monozygotic twins with inflammatory bowel disease. Germline loops: CDR1 SGHTA, CDR2 FQGNSA. CDR3 length: 14 amino acids. Investigators made cDNA in eight separate reactions per sample. TCRdb reprocessed the 5' RACE reads and keeps a single row for each CDR3 protein, giving no DNA. The table lists fewer than 110,000 distinct CDR3 sequences. V gene TRBV7-2 combines with J gene TRBJ2-1; TCRdb proposes TRBD1, but this gene call is untestable without DNA. The sample comprised blood. The clonotype originates from a human donor with ulcerative colitis or Crohn's disease, or a healthy co-twin of an affected twin (not recorded which). CDR3 region: CASSAQNGGMEQFF.